This TCR beta chain came from a study of T cell clonotyping in hematopoietic cell transplantation. Overall study results and limits: After transplant, recipient diversity fell while pathologically expanded clonotypes grew through day 180. Higher Inverse Simpson Index values in graft donor and pretransplant recipient predicted broader posttransplant TCR diversity. At the given depth, recipient repertoires were over 97% de novo clonotypes.

The repertoire was sequenced with immunoSEQ multiplex PCR; TCRdb's copy has only in-frame clones and lacks some. The table has some 17,000 clones, around 70% seen once. A note on this clone: What it recognizes is unknown.

V was pared by 4 bases and J by 3 bases, with 13 bases between. This CDR3 region has 14 residues. CDR1 SGHDN and CDR2 FVKESK come from the germline V gene. The sequencing input was peripheral blood mononuclear cells. This TCR was recovered from a woman in her sixties in good health. Some clones in this sample may be carry-over from other donors' samples. The V gene is TRBV14, the J gene TRBJ2-7; D not resolved. The CDR3 bases are TGTGCCAGCAGCCTCAGGATTGGGATCTACGAGCAGTACTTC. Encoded protein: CASSLRIGIYEQYF.